A single sample is the source of the 26 T cell receptor beta chains below, sequenced in a study of blood T cell repertoires in COVID-19. TCRdb's table, derived via immunoSEQ multiplex PCR, lists solely in-frame clones and lacks some. In the table there are some 150,000 clones, approximately 90% of which are singletons. The sequenced sample consisted of peripheral blood. These receptors were taken from a woman of 80 years or more in a cohort sampled during active or convalescent COVID-19.

This clone was counted a few times. V is TRBV27 and J is TRBJ2-1; the match to TRBD2 covers 9 bases. This CDR3 spans 16 amino acids. V was clipped by 3 bases and J by 0 bases; unmatched bases: 3. Looked up from germline, CDR1 is MNHEY and CDR2 is SMNVEV (reference sequence). The CDR3 DNA reads TGTGCCAGCAGTTTCAGTAGCGGGAGCTCCTACAATGAGCAGTTCTTC. Its translation: CASSFSSGSSYNEQFF.

The chain uses TRBV30 and TRBJ2-7; TRBD2 might be the D (6 bases). With 3 bases removed from V and 4 bases from J, the gap between germline ends came to 13 bases. CDR1 and CDR2 (germline): GTSNPN, SVGIG (reference sequence). This CDR3 is built from 13 residues. The CDR3 region is CAWSPNGRYEQYF. Written as DNA, the CDR3 is TGTGCCTGGAGCCCAAATGGGAGGTACGAGCAGTACTTC.

The V call is TRBV9, the J call TRBJ1-1, with no clear D. This CDR3 has 13 amino acids. V was shortened by 0 bases and J by 3 bases, with 6 bases between the two germline ends. Germline V CDR1 and CDR2: SGDLS, YYNGEE. The CDR3 region has the DNA TGTGCCAGCAGCGTAGCAGTCTACACTGAAGCTTTCTTT. As protein: CASSVAVYTEAFF.

J is TRBJ1-1 and V is TRBV4-3, with D possibly matching TRBD1 (5 bases). V dropped 4 bases and J dropped 4 bases, with 10 bases sitting between them. CDR1 is LGHNA and CDR2 is YSLEER in the germline V gene. The CDR3 runs 13 residues. The chain's CDR3 is CASSPERGTEAFF. CDR3 nucleotide sequence: TGCGCCAGCAGCCCCGAAAGGGGCACTGAAGCTTTCTTT.

The V gene is TRBV7-8, the J gene TRBJ1-5; TRBD1 is a possible D gene (6 bases). CDR1 is SGHVS and CDR2 is FQNEAQ in the germline V gene. This CDR3 has 15 amino acids. The V and J ends lost 4 bases and 5 bases respectively, with 15 bases between them. CDR3 residues: CASSSLPGGDQPQHF. The CDR3 nucleotides read TGTGCCAGCAGCTCTCTCCCGGGGGGCGATCAGCCCCAGCATTTT. Together with reference TRBV7-8 and TRBJ1-5, the CDR3 gives the full variable domain: GAGVSQSPRYKVAKRGQDVALRCDPISGHVSLFWYQQALGQGPEFLTYFQNEAQLDKSGLPSDRFFAERPEGSVSTLKIQRTQQEDSAVYLCASSSLPGGDQPQHFGDGTRLSIL.

The gene calls are TRBV6-4 and TRBJ1-6, with D possibly matching TRBD1 (5 bases). V dropped 2 bases and J dropped 9 bases, with 11 bases sitting between them. Germline loops: CDR1 MRHNA, CDR2 SNTAGT. This CDR3 region has 14 residues. Written as DNA, the CDR3 is TGTGCCAGCAGTGACAGGCAGGGTAGTTCACCCCTCCACTTT. Translation gives CASSDRQGSSPLHF.

The chain is built from TRBV15 and TRBJ2-5; maybe TRBD2 (6 bases). The CDR3 length is 18 residues. V lost 2 bases and J 2 bases, leaving 21 bases between the germline ends. Germline CDR1 and CDR2: LNHNV and YYDKDF (reference sequence). CDR3 coding DNA: TGTGCCACCAGCAGAACCGGGGGACCCGGGACTGCTCAAGAGACCCAGTACTTC. Amino acids: CATSRTGGPGTAQETQYF.

CDR3 amino acids: CASSIPGRSSYNEQFF. CDR3 DNA sequence: TGTGCCAGTAGTATTCCGGGGAGGAGTTCATACAATGAGCAGTTCTTC. The genes are TRBV19 and TRBJ2-1; tentatively, D is TRBD2 (6 bases). The germline CDR1 and CDR2 sequences are LNHDA and SQIVND (reference sequence). Trimming shortened V by 3 bases and J by 4 bases, and 16 bases separated the two germline ends. This CDR3 spans 16 amino acids.

The V and J genes are TRBV11-3 and TRBJ1-5, with D possibly matching TRBD1 (6 bases). The CDR3 is made up of 16 amino acids. V lost 0 bases and J 1 base, leaving 10 bases between the germline ends. CDR1 SGHNT and CDR2 YENEEA come from the germline V gene. The CDR3 DNA reads TGTGCCAGCAGCTTAGATGTTGACAGGAGCAATCAGCCCCAGCATTTT. Residues: CASSLDVDRSNQPQHF.

The chain combines TRBV11-2 with TRBJ1-2, with D possibly being TRBD1 (5 bases). Germline values: CDR1 SGHAT, CDR2 FQNNGV. The V gene lost 1 base and the J gene lost 4 bases, with 10 bases spanning the gap. CDR3 length: 14 amino acids. In DNA form, the CDR3 reads TGTGCCAGCAGCTTAGCCGCCAGGGCCTATGGCTACACCTTC. It yields the protein CASSLAARAYGYTF.

The chain carries TRBV3-1 (or the pseudogene TRBV3-2) and TRBJ1-1; D gene uncertain. Germline CDR1 reads LGHDT; CDR2 reads YNNKEL (reference sequence). The CDR3 sequence is 13 residues long. The V end was cut by 4 bases, the J end by 7 bases, with 13 bases between. In DNA, the CDR3 is TGTGCCAGCAGCCCGACAAGTAGTTTTGAAGCTTTCTTT. This gives the protein CASSPTSSFEAFF.

The J gene is TRBJ1-3, the V gene TRBV18; 8 bases are shared with TRBD1. V was clipped by 4 bases and J by 3 bases; unmatched bases: 8. Germline lookup yields CDR1 KGHSH and CDR2 LQKENI. The CDR3 covers 16 residues. The CDR3 sequence: CASSLSPGGNGNTIYF. In DNA form, the CDR3 reads TGTGCCAGCTCACTCTCCCCAGGGGGCAATGGAAACACCATATATTTT. Variable domain in full (rest from reference TRBV18 and TRBJ1-3): NAGVMQNPRHLVRRRGQEARLRCSPMKGHSHVYWYRQLPEEGLKFMVYLQKENIIDESGMPKERFSAEFPKEGPSILRIQQVVRGDSAAYFCASSLSPGGNGNTIYFGEGSWLTVV.

This chain links TRBV18 with TRBJ1-1; TRBD1 matches at 11 bases. This CDR3 spans 16 amino acids. Germline CDR1 and CDR2: KGHSH and LQKENI. V lost 3 bases, J lost 0 bases, and 3 bases stayed unmatched. CDR3 sequence reads: CASSPGTGGVNTEAFF. CDR3 in DNA: TGTGCCAGCTCACCCGGGACAGGGGGGGTGAACACTGAAGCTTTCTTT.

The V call is TRBV9, the J call TRBJ1-2, with D hard to call. V gave up 3 bases and J gave up 8 bases, with 11 bases separating them. CDR1 SGDLS and CDR2 YYNGEE come from the germline V gene. CDR3 length: 12 residues. The CDR3 loop reads CASSGEFGGYTF. CDR3 DNA: TGTGCCAGCAGCGGAGAGTTCGGGGGCTACACCTTC.

The J gene is TRBJ1-1, the V gene TRBV18, with D maybe TRBD1 (6 bases). Trimming took off 3 bases at V and 1 base at J, with 9 bases between the two ends. This CDR3 is built from 14 residues. Germline-derived CDR1 and CDR2 are KGHSH and LQKENI. CDR3 in amino acids: CASSPVRGNTEAFF. In DNA, the CDR3 is TGTGCCAGCTCACCCGTCAGGGGGAACACTGAAGCTTTCTTT.

The chain carries TRBV15 and TRBJ1-6; the D gene is possibly TRBD1 (6 bases). V was trimmed by 5 bases and J by 5 bases, leaving 13 bases between them. In germline, CDR1 is LNHNV, CDR2 YYDKDF (reference sequence). This CDR3 has 15 amino acids. CDR3 region: CATSPNGQNNSPLHF. For the CDR3, the DNA is TGTGCCACCAGCCCAAATGGACAGAATAATTCACCCCTCCACTTT. The whole variable domain, filled in from reference TRBV15 and TRBJ1-6, reads DAMVIQNPRYQVTQFGKPVTLSCSQTLNHNVMYWYQQKSSQAPKLLFHYYDKDFNNEADTPDNFQSRRPNTSFCFLDIRSPGLGDTAMYLCATSPNGQNNSPLHFGNGTRLTVT.

The chain recombines TRBV2 with TRBJ2-1; 8 nucleotides agree with TRBD2. Looked up from germline, CDR1 is SNHLY and CDR2 is FYNNEI. This CDR3 is built from 16 residues. J lost 8 bases, V lost 5 bases, and 14 bases had no gene match. The chain's CDR3 is CASSKNGGGRADEQFF. Written as DNA, the CDR3 is TGTGCCAGCAGTAAGAACGGGGGGGGCCGGGCGGATGAGCAGTTCTTC.

The CDR3 protein is CASSLSSSTDTQYF. Written as DNA, the CDR3 is TGCGCCAGCAGCTTGTCTTCGAGCACAGATACGCAGTATTTT. V usage is TRBV5-1 and J usage is TRBJ2-3; D gene unclear. This CDR3 is built from 14 residues. Germline V gives CDR1 SGHRS, CDR2 YFSETQ. Trimming pared 1 base from V and 0 bases from J, leaving 6 bases between. The whole variable domain, remainder taken from reference TRBV5-1 and TRBJ2-3, is KAGVTQTPRYLIKTRGQQVTLSCSPISGHRSVSWYQQTPGQGLQFLFEYFSETQRNKGNFPGRFSGRQFSNSRSEMNVSTLELGDSALYLCASSLSSSTDTQYFGPGTRLTVL.

The V and J genes are TRBV2 and TRBJ2-1; 10 nucleotides line up with TRBD1. V lost 6 bases, J lost 2 bases, and 16 bases stayed unmatched. The CDR3 runs to 19 residues. Germline V lookup: CDR1 SNHLY, CDR2 FYNNEI. The CDR3 coding sequence is TGTGCCAGCAGCGGGGGGGGACAGGGGATAGTATACACCTACAATGAGCAGTTCTTC. It encodes CASSGGGQGIVYTYNEQFF.

The rearrangement joins TRBV5-1 to TRBJ1-2, with no clear D. With 2 bases removed from V and 3 bases from J, the gap between germline ends came to 17 bases. The CDR3 runs 16 residues. Germline V CDR1 and CDR2: SGHRS, YFSETQ. Here the CDR3 reads CASSLEGGHSDYGYTF. The DNA of the CDR3 is TGCGCCAGCAGCTTAGAAGGAGGCCACTCGGACTATGGCTACACCTTC.

The chain employs TRBV27 and TRBJ2-3; 12 nucleotides agree with TRBD2. The ends lost 3 bases at V and 3 bases at J; junction bases unmatched: 4. The CDR3 sequence is 16 residues long. CDR1 and CDR2 (germline): MNHEY, SMNVEV (reference sequence). The DNA for the CDR3 is TGTGCCAGCAGTTTCACTAGCGGGAGGTGGACAGATACGCAGTATTTT. Its protein is CASSFTSGRWTDTQYF.

The rearrangement links TRBV19 to TRBJ1-4, with 10 bases matching TRBD1. The CDR3 sequence is 15 residues long. From germline, CDR1 is LNHDA and CDR2 SQIVND (reference sequence). V gave up 5 bases and J gave up 7 bases; unmatched junction bases: 7. Here the CDR3 reads CASSFGQGEIEKLFF. CDR3 coding DNA: TGTGCCAGTAGTTTCGGACAGGGGGAAATTGAAAAACTGTTTTTT.

V and J are TRBV7-9 and TRBJ1-1, with D possibly being TRBD1 (6 bases). V lost 11 bases to trimming and J lost 0 bases, with 25 bases between them. The CDR3 extends over 17 amino acids. CDR1 and CDR2 from the germline V gene are SEHNR and FQNEAQ (reference sequence). Written as DNA, the CDR3 is TGTGCCGCGGGCGGACAGCGCGAAAAGTACATGAACACTGAAGCTTTCTTT. This encodes CAAGGQREKYMNTEAFF.

The rearrangement links TRBV27 to TRBJ2-7; 7 bases fit TRBD1. Trimming at V came to 9 bases and at J to 2 bases, leaving 16 bases not matched to a gene. This CDR3 comprises 16 residues. Germline CDR1 and CDR2: MNHEY and SMNVEV (reference sequence). The CDR3 loop is CASELTGVKGTYEQYV. The DNA for the CDR3 is TGTGCCAGTGAGCTCACAGGGGTCAAGGGCACCTACGAGCAGTACGTC.

This rearrangement joins TRBV11-2 to TRBJ2-7, with 10 bases lining up with TRBD1. The V gene's germline CDR1 is SGHAT and CDR2 FQNNGV. The length of the CDR3 is 13 residues. V lost 5 bases to trimming and J lost 9 bases; unmatched junction nucleotides: 7. CDR3 sequence (DNA): TGTGCCAGCAGCCCCGACAGGGGGCTTGGGCAGTACTTC. Its translation: CASSPDRGLGQYF.

This chain connects TRBV27 to TRBJ1-3; the D gene is possibly TRBD1 (6 bases). The CDR3 sequence is 15 residues long. Germline V CDR1 and CDR2: MNHEY, SMNVEV (reference sequence). V lost 5 bases to trimming and J lost 2 bases, with 13 bases between them. The CDR3 DNA reads as TGTGCCAGCAGTCGCCAGACAGGTCCTGGAAACACCATATATTTT. Translation: CASSRQTGPGNTIYF.